This T cell receptor (beta chain) was recovered during a study of blood T cell repertoires in COVID-19. On the study more broadly: Sites across the United States, Italy and Spain contributed samples from acute and convalescent COVID-19. PBMCs, B-cell-depleted T cells, or T cells provided the cDNA or gDNA that made up the material.

V trimming: 1 base; J trimming: 2 bases; junction bases outside the gene matches: 5. Germline CDR1 is SGHRS and CDR2 is YFSETQ. The CDR3 is 16 residues long. In the original processing: Nucleated cell number was recorded as an estimate derived from reference gene primer amplification. The repertoire was sequenced with immunoSEQ multiplex PCR; TCRdb's copy has only in-frame clones and lacks some. That table gives V, J and clone size, and the DNA gave D and trimming. The sample holds approximately 240,000 clones; approximately 79% are singletons and the top ten take 4.9%. This clonotype was sampled from an elderly woman with active or convalescent COVID-19. The chain recombines TRBV5-1 with TRBJ2-3, with 9 positions matching TRBD1. Material: peripheral blood. The CDR3 bases are TGCGCCAGCAGCTTGATTGGGACAGGGATCACAGATACGCAGTATTTT. It specifies CASSLIGTGITDTQYF.